This TCR beta chain was sequenced during a study of tumor-infiltrating lymphocytes in primary liver carcinoma. General study points: Tumor-adjacent and tumor-blood pairs displayed less overlap than did pairs of tumor regions.

In its sample, this clonotype was seen many times. Its antigen is unknown. TCR beta cDNA was prepared out of approximately 500 ng total RNA by means of a constant-region primer. ARM-PCR was slightly modified, and three nested multiplex PCR rounds with it gave rise to the TCR beta libraries. With TRBV1-TRBV30 forward primers and a C-beta reverse primer, the first two PCR rounds were run for around 11 cycles each. MiXCR was run by TCRdb on the multiplex PCR reads, yielding one entry per CDR3 protein. There are approximately 330,000 distinct CDR3 sequences in the sample; about two thirds occur only once, and 5% to 6.5% lies in the top ten. The germline V gene encodes CDR1 SGHAT and CDR2 FQNNGV. V dropped 5 bases and J dropped 2 bases, with 7 bases sitting between them. This CDR3 region has 14 residues. Extraction also yielded germline DNA, while blood RNA was obtained from unsorted whole blood.

The clonotype was recovered from a man aged 35-49 years with primary liver carcinoma and hepatitis B virus infection. The sequenced material came from peripheral blood. The chain combines TRBV11-2 with TRBJ2-6, with D possibly being TRBD1 (6 bases). The CDR3 DNA follows: TGTGCCAGCAGCACAGGGCCTGGGGCCAACGTCCTGACTTTC. Translated, it gives CASSTGPGANVLTF.